This TCR beta chain was profiled in a study of T cells after yellow fever vaccination (dated by TCRdb to about 2019). In the study overall: The SMART-Seq v4 Ultra Low Input RNA kit was used to prepare libraries from fractions with low cell numbers. Blood was collected at multiple timepoints before and after primary and secondary immunization, and bulk PBMC replicates and cell subsets were isolated. Two healthy male donors, one aged 18 to 30 and one aged 30 to 39 years, were included in the cohort. To track T-cell clones before and after primary and booster YFV17D yellow fever vaccination, bulk TCR alpha and beta repertoires were sequenced longitudinally.

On the study overall, not on this receptor specifically: The study included only a couple of donors, which limits how far the findings can be generalized. A small share of clonotypes was detected in both CD4 and CD8 compartments, with the overlap likely arising from convergent recombination. Computational filtering was needed because FACS-sorted repertoires could contain abundant contaminating clonotypes from the bulk population. Compared with the primary T-cell response, the secondary T-cell response was weaker but faster, peaking on day 5 rather than day 15. Most clones expanded after primary vaccination were re-detected after the booster (almost 98% of CD4 and roughly 87% of CD8), suggesting broad memory maintenance.

Interpreted using the paper, the treatment or condition label stands for: live attenuated yellow fever vaccine strain. A standard Ficoll-Paque protocol was used to isolate PBMCs from peripheral blood. With anti-CD3 and anti-CD8 staining plus a dextramer loaded with the yellow fever NS4B epitope peptide, the researchers sorted epitope-specific CD8 T cells. RNA was extracted with TriZol from bulk PBMCs, CD4 and CD8 fractions, and dextramer-positive and dextramer-negative fractions. TCR cDNA was synthesized by 5'RACE template switching, through which a universal primer site and unique molecular identifiers were introduced. Priming for cDNA synthesis came from both the TCR alpha and TCR beta constant segments. Library amplification used two PCR steps, and the second PCR step added sample barcodes and sequencing adapters. Sequencing of libraries was performed on Illumina HiSeq 2500 (2x100 bp) or NovaSeq (2x150 bp). The authors' analysis ran thus. Reads were demultiplexed and collapsed into UMI consensus sequences with MIGEC, and V(D)J alignment was performed with MiXCR. Vaccine-responding clonotypes were identified with edgeR using replicate PBMC samples, with FDR below 0.01 and a log2 fold change above 5 up to day 15 being required. Each bulk clonotype received a CD4 or CD8 identity based on whether the sequenced CD4 or CD8 repertoire contained that clonotype at higher abundance. NS4B-specific clonotypes were defined as those at least 10-fold enriched in dextramer-positive over dextramer-negative fractions; CD4-biased clonotypes were excluded. TCRdb trimmed public reads at Q25 via fastp, called clones via MiXCR and kept in-frame beta chains. CDR3 protein sequences are deduplicated, and each keeps its most common genes and DNA. These V and J calls are TCRdb output, not the study's own analysis. The sample table holds more than 75,000 distinct CDR3 sequences, of which over 8% were seen once. The top ten hold around 17% of the sample.

The CDR1 and CDR2 encoded by the germline V gene (reference sequence) are DFQATT and SNEGSKA. The junction shows trimming of 3 bases on V and 12 bases on J, plus 11 bases between the germline ends. The CDR3 numbers 11 residues from cysteine through phenylalanine. CDR3 DNA only is kept here, 33 bases in frame from base 1. To note about this clonotype: Per-base qualities were not stored, and no clone one base away is much larger.

The chain uses TRBV20-1 and TRBJ1-4, with no D gene named confidently. Specimen: CD8+ T cells not binding an NS4B(214-222) dextramer, sorted from PBMCs, collected roughly 15 days after the first yellow fever vaccination. The cell subset or site label, as the study defines it: NS4B epitope dextramer-negative CD8 T cells. The sequence derives from a man aged 18 to 30 who received the YFV17D yellow fever vaccine. The base sequence is TGCAGTGCTAGCGGACCTGGGGAACTGTTTTTT. It specifies CSASGPGELFF.